The 20 T cell receptor beta chains listed next were all sequenced from one sample in a study of OX40 agonist ivuxolimab in advanced cancers. The data were produced by immunoSEQ multiplex PCR, yet TCRdb's version contains in-frame clones alone and is incomplete. This table holds roughly 90,000 clones, just over 90% found once. This specimen consisted of CD4+ or CD8+ T cells sorted from blood, obtained in a trial of the OX40 agonist ivuxolimab. Source of these receptors: an adult with an advanced solid tumor such as melanoma, head and neck, liver or kidney cancer.

The CDR3 loop reads CASMGLSNQPQHF. In nucleotides, the CDR3 is TGTGCCAGTATGGGTCTTAGCAATCAGCCCCAGCATTTT. J is TRBJ1-5 and V is TRBV19; D is undetermined. V was trimmed by 7 bases and J by 0 bases, leaving 7 bases between them. Germline-derived CDR1 and CDR2 are LNHDA and SQIVND (reference sequence). The CDR3 covers 13 residues.

The gene calls are TRBV30 and TRBJ2-1, with 7 nucleotides matching TRBD1. Per germline, CDR1 GTSNPN and CDR2 SVGIG (reference sequence). After removal of 5 bases from V and 0 bases from J, the junction contained 10 bases not matched to a gene. The CDR3 has 16 residues. The CDR3 is CAWHNRGPTSYNEQFF. CDR3 in DNA: TGTGCCTGGCACAACAGGGGACCAACCTCCTACAATGAGCAGTTCTTC.

This clone was recorded only once. The rearrangement uses TRBV12-5 and TRBJ2-1; 7 nucleotides agree with TRBD2. The germline V gene encodes CDR1 LGHNT and CDR2 FRNRAP. The CDR3 consists of 14 residues. The V gene end was trimmed by 4 bases and the J gene end by 7 bases; junction bases not matched to a gene: 7. The CDR3 nucleotides are TGTGCTAGTGGTTCGGGGGTAGCGGGTAATGAGCAGTTCTTC. Protein sequence: CASGSGVAGNEQFF.

The chain has TRBV19 and TRBJ1-4, with a weak D call TRBD1 (5 bases). Trimming pared 7 bases from V and 8 bases from J, leaving 17 bases between. The germline V gene has CDR1 LNHDA and CDR2 SQIVND (reference sequence). This CDR3 contains 14 residues. CDR3 coding DNA: TGTGCCAGTACTTATTCAGGGTTTGGAGAAAAACTGTTTTTT. It codes for CASTYSGFGEKLFF.

The chain joins TRBV28 to TRBJ1-5; no reliable D call. Trimming took 2 bases from V and 3 from J, leaving 2 bases between them. This CDR3 has 12 residues. Per germline, CDR1 MDHEN and CDR2 SYDVKM. CDR3 loop: CASSLTNQPQHF. The CDR3, as DNA: TGTGCCAGCAGTTTAACCAATCAGCCCCAGCATTTT.

V gene TRBV27 combines with J gene TRBJ2-1; possibly TRBD2 for D (5 bases). V lost 2 bases to trimming and J lost 0 bases, with 11 bases between them. Germline V CDR1 and CDR2: MNHEY, SMNVEV (reference sequence). The CDR3 has 16 amino acids. The CDR3 DNA is TGTGCCAGCAGTTTAGGCGGGTTCTACTCCTACAATGAGCAGTTCTTC. Its protein product is CASSLGGFYSYNEQFF.

The chain links TRBV18 to TRBJ2-3; 7 nucleotides line up with TRBD1. This CDR3 comprises 13 residues. Germline loops: CDR1 KGHSH, CDR2 LQKENI. Losses at the gene ends were 5 bases for V and 9 bases for J; bases not matched to a gene: 8. The CDR3, as DNA: TGTGCCAGCTCAAGCCGTCAGGGGGAGACGCAGTATTTT. This gives the protein CASSSRQGETQYF.

This clone was observed once. The chain employs TRBV6-4 and TRBJ1-2; D might be TRBD1 (5 bases). The V gene's germline CDR1 is MRHNA and CDR2 SNTAGT. The CDR3 consists of 14 residues. Trimming cost V 0 bases and J 4 bases, with 9 bases left between them. CDR3 protein: CASSDSAGSYGYTF. In DNA, the CDR3 is TGTGCCAGCAGTGACTCAGCAGGGAGCTATGGCTACACCTTC.

This chain joins TRBV14 and TRBJ2-3; the D gene is possibly TRBD2 (6 bases). Trimming left V 0 bases short and J 7 bases short, with 11 bases between. This CDR3 region has 14 residues. CDR1 and CDR2 from the germline V gene are SGHDN and FVKESK. Written as DNA, the CDR3 is TGTGCCAGCAGCCAAGAGCTAGCGAGAAATACGCAGTATTTT. Translation: CASSQELARNTQYF.

V and J are TRBV4-3 and TRBJ2-7; the match to TRBD1 covers 9 bases. V shed 3 bases and J 3 bases; nucleotides not matched to a gene: 15. Per the germline V gene, CDR1 is LGHNA and CDR2 is YSLEER. The CDR3 length is 18 residues. The CDR3 here is CASSHVGQGPLSNYEQYF. The CDR3 DNA is TGCGCCAGCAGCCATGTTGGACAGGGGCCCCTGAGTAACTACGAGCAGTACTTC.

V is TRBV7-8 and J is TRBJ2-7; 12 bases map to TRBD2. The V and J ends lost 4 bases and 7 bases, in that order; junction bases with no gene match: 20. This CDR3 region has 19 residues. Germline assignment: CDR1 SGHVS and CDR2 FQNEAQ. The CDR3 reads CASSYRHPSGGALFREQYF. CDR3 sequence (DNA): TGTGCCAGCAGCTACAGACACCCTAGCGGGGGGGCCCTATTTAGGGAGCAGTACTTC.

The rearrangement uses TRBV5-1 and TRBJ2-7; 10 bases map to TRBD2. The V and J ends lost 0 bases and 0 bases, in that order; junction bases with no gene match: 3. This CDR3 spans 16 amino acids. Germline CDR1 and CDR2: SGHRS and YFSETQ. DNA for the CDR3: TGCGCCAGCAGCTTGGGGACTAGCGGTGCCTCCTACGAGCAGTACTTC. This codes for CASSLGTSGASYEQYF.

J is TRBJ2-3 and V is TRBV7-9; D ambiguous. Germline-derived CDR1 and CDR2 are SEHNR and FQNEAQ (reference sequence). CDR3 size: 11 residues. V was trimmed by 9 bases and J by 10 bases, leaving 14 bases between them. The CDR3 DNA reads as TGTGCCAGTGCGTGGTTATTCTCGCAGTATTTT. This encodes CASAWLFSQYF.

The chain employs TRBV7-2 and TRBJ2-3; D gene unclear. The germline CDR1 and CDR2 sequences are SGHTA and FQGNSA. The V end lost 1 base, the J end lost 3 bases, and 11 bases lay between the germline ends. The CDR3 is 15 amino acids. The CDR3 DNA reads as TGTGCCAGCAGCTTAGGGCGAACCGGGACAGATACGCAGTATTTT. Its protein product is CASSLGRTGTDTQYF.

The chain joins TRBV28 to TRBJ2-3; D may correspond to TRBD1 or TRBD2 (5 bases each). Germline values: CDR1 MDHEN, CDR2 SYDVKM. The CDR3 runs 13 residues. V was cut by 5 bases and J by 0 bases, with 6 bases left in between. CDR3 sequence (DNA): TGTGCCAGCAGTCGGGACAGCACAGATACGCAGTATTTT. Residues: CASSRDSTDTQYF.

The V gene is TRBV28, the J gene TRBJ2-3; 13 nucleotides match TRBD2. Per germline, CDR1 MDHEN and CDR2 SYDVKM. The CDR3 covers 17 residues. V was clipped by 4 bases and J by 6 bases; unmatched bases: 10. The CDR3 coding sequence is TGTGCCAGCAGTTCCTCGACTAGCGGGAGGTCTATTGATACGCAGTATTTT. As protein: CASSSSTSGRSIDTQYF.

This chain connects TRBV5-1 to TRBJ2-3; tentatively, D is TRBD1 or TRBD2 (6 bases each). This CDR3 spans 15 amino acids. The germline V gene encodes CDR1 SGHRS and CDR2 YFSETQ. The V end lost 3 bases, the J end lost 2 bases, and 13 bases lay between the germline ends. CDR3 bases: TGCGCCAGCAGCTCGGGGGCTCCCTACACAGATACGCAGTATTTT. The encoded protein is CASSSGAPYTDTQYF.

The chain has TRBV28 and TRBJ1-1; a weak D match, TRBD1 (5 bases). CDR3 length: 14 amino acids. Germline lookup yields CDR1 MDHEN and CDR2 SYDVKM. V was pared by 5 bases and J by 12 bases, with 22 bases between. CDR3 residues: CASSTNSAGGGTFF. The CDR3 DNA is TGTGCCAGCAGTACCAATTCAGCTGGGGGGGGAACTTTCTTT.

The rearrangement links TRBV9 to TRBJ2-3, with no clear D. V was clipped by 3 bases and J by 3 bases, with 11 bases between them. This CDR3 region has 14 residues. CDR1 is SGDLS, CDR2 YYNGEE, per germline. The CDR3 is CASSALLGTDTQYF. The CDR3 DNA is TGTGCCAGCAGCGCCCTATTAGGTACAGATACGCAGTATTTT.

The CDR3 reads CASSPSGQSYNEQFF. The CDR3 DNA is TGTGCCAGCAGTCCCAGCGGGCAGTCCTACAATGAGCAGTTCTTC. J is TRBJ2-1 and V is TRBV27; TRBD2 might be the D (6 bases). This CDR3 is built from 15 residues. Germline V gives CDR1 MNHEY, CDR2 SMNVEV (reference sequence). Trimming removed 5 bases from V and 1 base from J, with 12 bases in between.